This TCR beta chain stems from a study of shared clonotypes between healthy human individuals. Background on the study: The plates for each donor numbered three CD4 naive, three CD4 memory, two CD8 naive and one CD8 memory. Study-level results: The study found lower generation probabilities in non-shared clonotypes than in those shared by all four donors.

CD45RO-negative, CCR7-selected cells formed the naive CD8 fraction, which excluded terminally differentiated effector memory CD45RA+ cells. The CDR3 runs to 11 residues. Produced via immunoSEQ multiplex PCR; TCRdb's table is partial and in-frame only. This sample has approximately 1.9 million clones, with about 93% found just once. Comment on this clone: Its antigen is unknown.

This TCR came from a man between 18 and 29 years old in good health. Some clones in this sample may be carry-over from other donors' samples. Sequenced: naive CD8+ T cells from PBMCs. This chain links TRBV21-1 with TRBJ1-2; whether TRBD1, the table's D call, matches the DNA was not checked. TRBV21-1 is labeled a pseudogene. CDR3 nucleotides: TGTGCCCCCAGGGGGCCCTATGGCTACACCTTC. As protein: CAPRGPYGYTF.